This T cell receptor beta chain was profiled in a study of blood T cell repertoires in COVID-19 (dated by TCRdb to 2018 to 2021). About the investigation overall: Collaborator samples came from the United States, Italy and Spain and covered acute and convalescent phases of COVID-19. Where available, HLA class I and class II types were taken from metadata supplied by the sample provider and were not determined by assay-based typing. The sample metadata nearly always contained a de-identified subject ID, COVID-19 status, age in years and sex. The material from the prospective study consisted of cDNA or gDNA derived from T cells, B-cell-depleted T cells, or PBMCs. Deeply sampled blood TCRbeta repertoires from subjects exposed to, actively infected with, or recovered from COVID-19 were included in the dataset. The repertoires were made available in a free public database intended to serve as a resource for research on the immune response to SARS-CoV-2. The samples were drawn from two sources: the first 160 participants of the ongoing ImmuneRACE study, and 1,200 or so subjects contributed by 6 global collaborators.

V is cut by 3 bases and J by 4 bases, and the space between the germline ends is 6 bases. For CDR1 and CDR2, the germline V gene (reference sequence) lists SEHNR and FQNEAQ. Including the terminal cysteine and phenylalanine, the CDR3 comprises 12 residues. Only CDR3 DNA is held: 36 bases, read in frame from base 1. This clone was picked up one time. The specificity of this receptor is unknown. No qualities accompany the bases; no much larger clone lies one base away. What the authors observed across the whole study: The quantity of clinical and demographic metadata differed by source and by participant and was supplied without curation.

TCRbeta CDR3 regions were amplified from genomic DNA using the immunoSEQ Assay, a bias-controlled multiplex PCR. Turning to the authors' computational methods: Within the assay, amplification of reference gene primers was used to estimate how many nucleated cells each sample contained. To quantify the absolute abundance of each unique TCRbeta CDR3 rearrangement, sequence reads were collapsed and filtered. For each sample, productive Simpson clonality was calculated as the square root of Simpson's diversity index across productive rearrangements. As stored in TCRdb, this immuneACCESS dataset retains in-frame rearrangements with V and J assigned. A fraction of the clones does not appear; measured against another copy, unresolved V genes explain less than half of the discrepancy, and the remainder lacks a known reason. V and J calls and clone size follow that table, whereas D and trimming were derived from the DNA. In all, the sample holds more than 25,000 clones, and 80% to 90% of those were seen once. 16% of the sample lies in the top ten.

Whole blood was collected in K2EDTA tubes by collaborating institutions according to the institutions' own protocols. For TCRbeta analysis, collaborators shipped samples in one of three forms: frozen whole blood, isolated PBMCs, or DNA extracted from either of those sample types. The receptor's source is a man at least 80 years old with acute or convalescent COVID-19. The rearranged chain carries TRBV7-9 and TRBJ2-5, and perhaps TRBD1 as D gene, on 5 matching bases. The sequencing sample was made of peripheral blood. The CDR3: CASSFQGETQYF. The DNA sequence is as follows: TGTGCCAGCAGCTTTCAGGGAGAGACCCAGTACTTC.